One sample yielded the 25 T cell receptor beta chains listed below, sequenced in a study of blood T cell repertoires in COVID-19. Using immunoSEQ multiplex PCR, the repertoire was profiled, and TCRdb retains in-frame clones only, with some absent. The data contain about 250,000 clones, about 84% of them singletons. Sample: peripheral blood. The receptors here all came from a woman of 80 years or more with COVID-19, enrolled during active disease.

This chain joins TRBV5-4 and TRBJ1-1; D not resolved. Germline CDR1 reads SGHNT; CDR2 reads YYREEE (reference sequence). The length of the CDR3 is 15 residues. V lost 2 bases and J lost 1, with 12 bases in between. CDR3 coding DNA: TGTGCCAGCAGCTTAGACGGGGTTCAGAACACTGAAGCTTTCTTT. As protein: CASSLDGVQNTEAFF.

The rearrangement uses TRBV3-1 (or the pseudogene TRBV3-2) and TRBJ1-2; possible D gene TRBD1, 6 bases. V lost 1 base, J lost 4 bases, and 16 bases lay in between. There are 16 residues in the CDR3. Germline V gives CDR1 LGHDT, CDR2 YNNKEL (reference sequence). The CDR3 sequence: CASSQGPGTNIYGYTF. In nucleotides, the CDR3 is TGTGCCAGCAGCCAAGGTCCAGGGACAAATATCTATGGCTACACCTTC.

The chain carries TRBV2 and TRBJ1-2; D is perhaps TRBD1 (6 bases). CDR3 length: 13 residues. Trimming pared 3 bases from V and 4 bases from J, leaving 9 bases between. CDR1 and CDR2 (germline): SNHLY, FYNNEI. CDR3 DNA sequence: TGTGCCAGCAGTGACCCCAGGGGCTATGGCTACACCTTC. Its translation: CASSDPRGYGYTF.

The chain has TRBV30 and TRBJ2-3; TRBD1 is a possible D gene (6 bases). Trimming left V 6 bases short and J 0 bases short, with 13 bases between. This CDR3 region has 14 residues. Germline V lookup: CDR1 GTSNPN, CDR2 SVGIG (reference sequence). For the CDR3, the DNA is TGTGCCTGCTGGGGGCAGGGCAGCACAGATACGCAGTATTTT. Translated, it gives CACWGQGSTDTQYF.

This clone was counted a single time. This chain links TRBV7-9 with TRBJ1-1; 7 bases are a match to TRBD1. This CDR3 contains 15 residues. Germline V gene data show CDR1 as SEHNR and CDR2 as FQNEAQ (reference sequence). V was pared by 2 bases and J by 7 bases, with 10 bases of the junction left unmatched. The CDR3 DNA reads as TGTGCCAGCAGCTTATCCCTGACAGGGTATAGTGAAGCTTTCTTT. This encodes CASSLSLTGYSEAFF.

The rearrangement uses TRBV4-2 and TRBJ1-2; D is undetermined. Trimming removed 0 bases at V and 2 bases at J, with 7 bases between. The CDR3 is 14 amino acids. Germline assignment: CDR1 LGHNA and CDR2 YNFKEQ. The CDR3 here is CASSQDIENYGYTF. In nucleotides, the CDR3 is TGTGCCAGCAGCCAAGATATAGAAAACTATGGCTACACCTTC.

This rearrangement joins TRBV5-1 to TRBJ2-3, with D uncertain. In germline, CDR1 is SGHRS, CDR2 YFSETQ. The CDR3 is 15 amino acids. V was cut by 0 bases and J by 0 bases, with 8 bases left in between. The chain's CDR3 is CASSLAGLSTDTQYF. In nucleotides, the CDR3 is TGCGCCAGCAGCTTGGCCGGGTTGAGCACAGATACGCAGTATTTT.

The V and J genes are TRBV7-6 and TRBJ2-5; D ambiguous. The CDR3 sequence is 12 residues long. V was trimmed by 3 bases and J by 1 base, leaving 3 bases between them. Germline V CDR1 and CDR2: SGHVS, FNYEAQ. The CDR3 nucleotides read TGTGCCAGCAGCTTTATCCAAGAGACCCAGTACTTC. Translated, it gives CASSFIQETQYF.

V usage is TRBV28 and J usage is TRBJ1-2, with 8 bases matching TRBD1. The CDR3 sequence is 15 residues long. CDR1 is MDHEN and CDR2 is SYDVKM in the germline V gene. Germline trimming cut 5 bases from V and 6 bases from J; bases unmatched to any gene: 11. For the CDR3, the DNA is TGTGCCAGCAGTGACCCTGGGGACAGGTGGAATGGCTACACCTTC. Its translation is CASSDPGDRWNGYTF.

The gene calls are TRBV27 and TRBJ1-4; TRBD1 matches at 8 bases. The germline V gene encodes CDR1 MNHEY and CDR2 SMNVEV (reference sequence). This CDR3 comprises 12 residues. J gave up 8 bases and V 9 bases, and 5 bases lay outside the gene matches. The CDR3 coding sequence is TGTGCCAGTGGGACAGGCCACGAAAAACTGTTTTTT. This gives the protein CASGTGHEKLFF. Full variable domain (remainder filled in from reference TRBV27 and TRBJ1-4): EAQVTQNPRYLITVTGKKLTVTCSQNMNHEYMSWYRQDPGLGLRQIYYSMNVEVTDKGDVPEGYKVSRKEKRNFPLILESPSPNQTSLYFCASGTGHEKLFFGSGTQLSVL.

The chain combines TRBV5-3 with TRBJ1-1, with D unclear. TRBV5-3 is assigned to the ORF class and has an uncertain function. Trimming left V 2 bases short and J 3 bases short, with 14 bases between. The CDR3 runs to 15 residues. Written as DNA, the CDR3 is TGTGCCAGAAGCTTTCGTGGCTTCGTTCACACTGAAGCTTTCTTT. Translation gives CARSFRGFVHTEAFF.

The J gene is TRBJ2-1, the V gene TRBV28, with 8 bases matching TRBD2. Germline V gene lookup returns CDR1 MDHEN and CDR2 SYDVKM. This CDR3 is 16 amino acids long. The trim removed 7 bases at V and 4 bases at J, leaving 12 bases unmatched. Here the CDR3 reads CASTLGRGGQYNEQFF. In nucleotides, the CDR3 is TGTGCCAGCACTTTGGGCCGGGGGGGGCAGTACAATGAGCAGTTCTTC.

CDR3 sequence: CASSLQGTSSPLHF. The CDR3 coding sequence is TGTGCCAGCAGCTTACAGGGGACGAGTTCACCCCTCCACTTT. This chain uses TRBV14 with TRBJ1-6; 7 bases map to TRBD1. V trimming: 5 bases; J trimming: 9 bases; junction bases outside the gene matches: 7. Per the germline V gene, CDR1 is SGHDN and CDR2 is FVKESK. The CDR3 covers 14 residues.

V usage is TRBV11-3 and J usage is TRBJ2-4; D perhaps matches TRBD2 (6 bases). Trimming left V 3 bases short and J 8 bases short, with 14 bases between. The CDR3 is made up of 14 amino acids. Germline V gene data show CDR1 as SGHNT and CDR2 as YENEEA. The CDR3 reads CASSLGLLGDIQYF. CDR3 bases: TGTGCCAGCAGCTTGGGACTCCTAGGGGACATTCAGTACTTC. Variable domain in full (rest from reference TRBV11-3 and TRBJ2-4): EAGVVQSPRYKIIEKKQPVAFWCNPISGHNTLYWYLQNLGQGPELLIRYENEEAVDDSQLPKDRFSAERLKGVDSTLKIQPAELGDSAVYLCASSLGLLGDIQYFGAGTRLSVL.

This clone was picked up a small number of times. The chain couples TRBV25-1 to TRBJ1-1; D is possibly TRBD1 (5 bases). The CDR3 runs to 13 residues. Germline CDR1 is MGHDK and CDR2 is SYGVNS. Trimming took 11 bases from V and 1 from J, leaving 14 bases between them. The CDR3: CAARGSQNTEAFF. The DNA for the CDR3 is TGTGCCGCTCGGGGGTCCCAGAACACTGAAGCTTTCTTT.

The chain combines TRBV7-8 with TRBJ1-2; 8 bases map to TRBD1. The V gene's germline CDR1 is SGHVS and CDR2 FQNEAQ. The CDR3 extends over 14 amino acids. Trimming at V came to 1 base and at J to 7 bases, leaving 5 bases not matched to a gene. CDR3 amino acids: CASSLGGTGAGYTF. The CDR3 DNA reads TGTGCCAGCAGCTTAGGGGGGACAGGAGCTGGCTACACCTTC.

This chain connects TRBV10-2 to TRBJ2-7; no clear D. Trimming removed 3 bases from V and 3 bases from J, with 12 bases in between. Germline CDR1 and CDR2: WSHSY and SAAADI. There are 14 residues in the CDR3. The CDR3 coding sequence is TGCGCCAGCAGTGAAACGCAGGCCAACTACGAGCAGTACGTC. Protein: CASSETQANYEQYV.

The chain uses TRBV3-1 (or the pseudogene TRBV3-2) and TRBJ2-5; 7 bases map to TRBD2. The trim removed 0 bases at V and 0 bases at J, leaving 7 bases unmatched. This CDR3 is 17 amino acids long. The germline CDR1 and CDR2 sequences are LGHDT and YNNKEL (reference sequence). DNA of the CDR3: TGTGCCAGCAGCCAAGATGTGTGGGGGGGATACCAAGAGACCCAGTACTTC. Translated: CASSQDVWGGYQETQYF.

V gene TRBV6-5 combines with J gene TRBJ1-3; perhaps TRBD1 as D (5 bases). CDR1 is MNHEY and CDR2 is SVGAGI in the germline V gene. V lost 6 bases, J lost 9 bases, and 12 bases lay in between. The CDR3 spans 12 residues. The CDR3 nucleotides read TGTGCCAGCAGCCCGGCCGGGGGCACCATATATTTT. This gives the protein CASSPAGGTIYF.

The chain joins TRBV3-1 (or the pseudogene TRBV3-2) to TRBJ2-7; TRBD1 matches 11 bases. Trimming at V came to 5 bases and at J to 9 bases, leaving 12 bases not matched to a gene. CDR3 size: 15 residues. Germline values: CDR1 LGHDT, CDR2 YNNKEL (reference sequence). The CDR3 DNA follows: TGTGCCAGCAGCGAAAACCTGGACAGGGGGCGCGGGCAGTACTTC. Its protein is CASSENLDRGRGQYF.

Details on this clone: Other nucleotide sequences from this sample produce the same CDR3. This chain links TRBV5-1 with TRBJ1-1; possibly TRBD1 for D (5 bases). This CDR3 spans 14 amino acids. Trimming pared 1 base from V and 4 bases from J, leaving 11 bases between. Per germline, CDR1 SGHRS and CDR2 YFSETQ. Here the CDR3 reads CASSLTGGFTEAFF. DNA for the CDR3: TGCGCCAGCAGCTTGACAGGAGGGTTCACTGAAGCTTTCTTT.

The chain carries TRBV7-6 and TRBJ2-5, with 12 bases aligning to TRBD2. V was clipped by 1 base and J by 5 bases; unmatched bases: 8. The CDR3 totals 17 residues. Germline V gene data show CDR1 as SGHVS and CDR2 as FNYEAQ. The CDR3 DNA follows: TGTGCCAGCAGCTTAGTGGCTAGCGGGGGGGCCCGGGAGACCCAGTACTTC. Its translation is CASSLVASGGARETQYF.

This chain uses TRBV24-1 with TRBJ2-3; 9 bases fit TRBD1. This CDR3 has 15 amino acids. Germline loops: CDR1 KGHDR, CDR2 SFDVKD. V shed 5 bases, J shed 3 bases, and the junction held 5 bases outside the gene matches. The CDR3: CATSVPGQGTDTQYF. The CDR3, as DNA: TGTGCCACCAGTGTCCCGGGACAGGGAACAGATACGCAGTATTTT.

The CDR3 sequence: CASRPVQGSLQHF. CDR3 DNA sequence: TGTGCCAGCAGGCCGGTACAGGGTAGCCTTCAGCATTTT. This sequence joins TRBV6-5 and TRBJ1-5; D is possibly TRBD1 (6 bases). Germline V gene data show CDR1 as MNHEY and CDR2 as SVGAGI. Between the trimmed V and J ends, which lost 6 bases and 13 bases, there was a span of 19 bases. The CDR3 loop spans 13 amino acids.

The chain links TRBV7-2 to TRBJ2-3, with D possibly being TRBD1 (5 bases). This CDR3 has 15 amino acids. V shed 6 bases and J shed 2 bases, with 15 bases lying between them. From germline, CDR1 is SGHTA and CDR2 FQGNSA. The CDR3 bases are TGTGCCAGCAGTTCCACGGCAGGGCACACAGATACGCAGTATTTT. Amino acids: CASSSTAGHTDTQYF.